The clone carrying this T cell receptor (beta chain) has only a few counts. Its antigen is still unknown. Each diagnosis was grounded in clinical symptoms, serum thyroxine and TRAb, thyroid ultrasound, and orbital computed tomography. The sample comes from a study of T cells in Graves' hyperthyroidism and ophthalmopathy. Study background: Peripheral blood draws took place at initial diagnosis, ahead of any treatment. Study findings and constraints: Blood also carried most thyroid clonotypes expanded above 0.001.

The CDR3 regions of TCR beta were amplified from RNA transcripts. Carried out on the TCR CDR3, a first-round RT-PCR used the HTBI primer set. One entry per CDR3 protein, called by TCRdb with MiXCR from the multiplex PCR reads. There are hundreds of thousands of distinct CDR3 sequences in the sample; 17% occur only once, and approximately 16% lies in the top ten. The origin of this receptor is a woman younger than 35 with Graves' ophthalmopathy. Sequencing used blood.

The DNA of the CDR3 is TGCAGTGCTAGGGCAGGGACGTTGCCGTACCCACCCCTCCACTTT. Protein sequence: CSARAGTLPYPPLHF. V usage is TRBV20-1 and J usage is TRBJ1-6; D might be TRBD1 (5 bases). Trimming shortened V by 3 bases and J by 11 bases, and 20 bases separated the two germline ends. This CDR3 spans 15 amino acids. Germline assignment: CDR1 DFQATT and CDR2 SNEGSKA (reference sequence).